A single sample is the source of the 31 T cell receptor beta chains below, sequenced in a study of blood T cells in healthy people across ages. A J-beta primer mix and a sample-barcoded 5' primer were used in a second PCR of about 7 to 12 cycles. TCRdb redid the calling of the 5' RACE reads with MiXCR, one entry per CDR3 protein. This sample has more than 500,000 distinct CDR3 sequences, with about 28% found just once. The sample was also linked to a second study, of T cells of mothers and their children.

The sequenced material came from blood. The receptors shown here come from a boy younger than 10 in good health.

Regarding this clonotype: The junction shows a germline mismatch at one end, possibly a read error. The chain is built from TRBV2 and TRBJ2-4; TRBD1 might be the D (6 bases). CDR1 and CDR2 from the germline V gene are SNHLY and FYNNEI. This CDR3 is 15 amino acids long. DNA for the CDR3: TGTGCCAGCGGTGAACTCACGGATAGGGGGAACATTCAGTACTTC. This translates into CASGELTDRGNIQYF.

This clonotype has more than one count but fewer than ten. The chain is built from TRBV20-1 and TRBJ1-4; D is uncertain. Looked up from germline, CDR1 is DFQATT and CDR2 is SNEGSKA (reference sequence). V was clipped by 6 bases and J by 7 bases, with 15 bases between them. The CDR3 loop spans 13 amino acids. CDR3 in amino acids: CSAAGDWGEKLFF. The CDR3 DNA is TGCAGTGCCGCCGGGGATTGGGGTGAAAAACTGTTTTTT.

This clonotype was detected only a few times. An end of the junction does not agree with germline; a read error may underlie this. The chain joins TRBV7-7 to TRBJ2-3; 8 bases fit TRBD2. The length of the CDR3 is 16 residues. Looked up from germline, CDR1 is SSHAT and CDR2 is FNYEAQ (reference sequence). This chain's CDR3 is CASSLRPGGGADTQYF. The CDR3, as DNA: TGTGCTAGCAGCTTACGGCCGGGGGGGGGTGCAGATACGCAGTATTTT. Drawing the rest from reference TRBV7-7 and TRBJ2-3, the complete variable domain is GAGVSQSPRYKVTKRGQDVTLRCDPISSHATLYWYQQALGQGPEFLTYFNYEAQPDKSGLPSDRFSAERPEGSISTLTIQRTEQRDSAMYRCASSLRPGGGADTQYFGPGTRLTVL.

This clonotype was picked up a small number of times. Germline and junction disagree at one end, which may indicate a read error. The chain links TRBV5-1 to TRBJ2-4; 13 bases are a match to TRBD2. The CDR3 is 16 residues long. CDR1 is SGHRS, CDR2 YFSETQ, per germline. CDR3: CASSPGLAGAKNIQCF. The CDR3 region has the DNA TGCGCCAGCAGCCCCGGACTAGCGGGGGCCAAAAACATTCAGTGCTTC.

The chain uses TRBV20-1 and TRBJ1-1; D unresolved. Germline CDR1 is DFQATT and CDR2 is SNEGSKA (reference sequence). The CDR3 is 13 residues long. Deletions cut 5 bases from V and 3 bases from J, with 13 bases between. The CDR3 is CSAGFQVDTEAFF. The CDR3 nucleotides are TGCAGTGCTGGTTTTCAGGTGGACACTGAAGCTTTCTTT.

This chain uses TRBV5-5 with TRBJ2-1; D remains unclear. The germline gives CDR1 SGHKS, CDR2 YYEKEE (reference sequence). V lost 4 bases and J lost 5, with 10 bases in between. The CDR3 totals 13 residues. CDR3 in DNA: TGTGCCAGCAGCAGGGTGACAAACAATGAGCAGTTCTTC. Encoded protein: CASSRVTNNEQFF.

V and J are TRBV12-3 or TRBV12-4 and TRBJ2-1, with 13 bases fitting TRBD2. Trimming at V came to 6 bases and at J to 0 bases, leaving 5 bases not matched to a gene. The CDR3 consists of 17 residues. The CDR3 region is CASRGLAGESSYNEQFF. Here the CDR3 DNA reads TGTGCCAGCAGAGGACTAGCGGGGGAGAGCTCCTACAATGAGCAGTTCTTC.

V usage is TRBV6-5 and J usage is TRBJ2-1; D may be TRBD1 (6 bases). V lost 5 bases and J 3 bases, leaving 14 bases between the germline ends. From germline, CDR1 is MNHEY and CDR2 SVGAGI. This CDR3 contains 15 residues. The CDR3 region is CASSVTGTNYNEQFF. In DNA form, the CDR3 reads TGTGCCAGCAGTGTCACCGGGACAAACTACAATGAGCAGTTCTTC.

The chain recombines TRBV7-2 with TRBJ2-1; TRBD2 might be the D (6 bases). This CDR3 has 15 amino acids. CDR1 and CDR2 from the germline V gene are SGHTA and FQGNSA. V was pared by 4 bases and J by 4 bases, with 14 bases between. The CDR3 here is CASSSLAGLYNEQFF. The CDR3 DNA sequence: TGTGCCAGCAGCTCACTGGCGGGACTGTACAATGAGCAGTTCTTC.

The sample holds a few counts of this clonotype. This chain links TRBV4-3 with TRBJ1-4; D is possibly TRBD1 (6 bases). The germline V and J ends were trimmed by 4 bases and 4 bases, with 13 bases remaining between them. This CDR3 contains 15 residues. CDR1 is LGHNA and CDR2 is YSLEER in the germline V gene. The CDR3 DNA reads TGCGCCAGCAGCCGCCTCAAGGGGGTTAATGAAAAACTGTTTTTT. Translated: CASSRLKGVNEKLFF.

The chain couples TRBV10-2 to TRBJ1-4, with D uncertain. Between the trimmed V and J ends, which lost 8 bases and 0 bases, there was a span of 10 bases. Per germline, CDR1 WSHSY and CDR2 SAAADI. The CDR3 consists of 14 residues. CDR3 region: CASGLVPTNEKLFF. The CDR3, as DNA: TGCGCCAGCGGATTGGTTCCAACTAATGAAAAACTGTTTTTT.

The chain links TRBV7-9 to TRBJ2-7, with TRBD1 identical over 11 bases. There are 16 residues in the CDR3. V lost 1 base to trimming and J lost 4 bases; unmatched junction nucleotides: 6. Looked up from germline, CDR1 is SEHNR and CDR2 is FQNEAQ (reference sequence). The CDR3 region is CASSLDGQGARYEQYF. The CDR3 DNA follows: TGTGCCAGCAGCTTAGATGGACAGGGGGCGAGATACGAGCAGTACTTC.

This clonotype appeared a few times. The chain couples TRBV6-4 to TRBJ2-1, with TRBD1 matching 10 bases. Looked up from germline, CDR1 is MRHNA and CDR2 is SNTAGT. Trimming removed 6 bases from V and 3 bases from J; junction bases left unmatched: 8. This CDR3 spans 16 amino acids. In DNA form, the CDR3 reads TGTGCCAGCAGCGCGACAGGGGGCTCTGGCTACAATGAGCAGTTCTTC. It translates to CASSATGGSGYNEQFF.

This sequence joins TRBV20-1 and TRBJ1-2; no clear D gene. With 0 bases removed from V and 4 bases from J, the gap between germline ends came to 12 bases. Germline CDR1 is DFQATT and CDR2 is SNEGSKA (reference sequence). The CDR3 sequence is 14 residues long. CDR3: CSARDSRVIYGYTF. CDR3 in DNA: TGCAGTGCTAGAGACTCCCGGGTCATCTATGGCTACACCTTC.

The rearrangement joins TRBV5-1 to TRBJ2-5; possibly TRBD2 for D (5 bases). CDR1 is SGHRS and CDR2 is YFSETQ in the germline V gene. There are 16 residues in the CDR3. V was trimmed by 3 bases and J by 5 bases, leaving 20 bases between them. In nucleotides, the CDR3 is TGCGCCAGCAGCTGGAGGACTGCCTTGGCGCGGGAGACCCAGTACTTC. Translation gives CASSWRTALARETQYF.

The genes are TRBV11-2 and TRBJ1-2, with D possibly matching TRBD1 (6 bases). V was pared by 5 bases and J by 4 bases, with 11 bases between. The CDR3 has 13 residues. Germline V CDR1 and CDR2: SGHAT, FQNNGV. The CDR3 reads CASSRAGVYGYTF. The CDR3 DNA reads TGTGCCAGCAGCCGAGCAGGGGTCTATGGCTACACCTTC.

The genes are TRBV27 and TRBJ1-5, with TRBD1 as a possible D gene (6 bases). The germline V and J ends were trimmed by 5 bases and 1 base, with 15 bases remaining between them. CDR3 length equals 16 residues. Germline V lookup: CDR1 MNHEY, CDR2 SMNVEV (reference sequence). CDR3 residues: CASSPNRVRSNQPQHF. As DNA, the CDR3 is TGTGCCAGCAGTCCCAACAGGGTCCGGAGCAATCAGCCCCAGCATTTT.

The chain couples TRBV6-6 to TRBJ2-5; D is perhaps TRBD1 or TRBD2 (5 bases each). CDR3 length equals 14 residues. Trimming pared 11 bases from V and 1 base from J, leaving 17 bases between. Germline V gives CDR1 MNHNY, CDR2 SVGAGI (reference sequence). The CDR3 coding sequence is TGTGCCTCAAAGCCGGGGCAGGGCCAAGAGACCCAGTACTTC. Translation: CASKPGQGQETQYF.

Remarks on this clonotype: A read error may produce the germline difference seen at one junction end. The gene calls are TRBV6-5 and TRBJ2-5; no clear D. The CDR3 runs 14 residues. Looked up from germline, CDR1 is MNHEY and CDR2 is SVGAGI. DNA for the CDR3: TGTGCCGGCAGTTACTCAACTGGGAAAGAGACCCAGTACTTC. Translating it yields CAGSYSTGKETQYF.

This clonotype was seen a handful of times. In nucleotides, the CDR3 is TGTGCCAGCAGTGTGATGGGGGGTGGGGTCTACGAGCAGTACTTC. Protein product: CASSVMGGGVYEQYF. This rearrangement joins TRBV2 to TRBJ2-7; weak D call: TRBD2 (6 bases). This CDR3 spans 15 amino acids. Trimming removed 4 bases at V and 3 bases at J, with 16 bases between. From germline, CDR1 is SNHLY and CDR2 FYNNEI.

This clonotype was seen many times. The J gene is TRBJ1-4, the V gene TRBV20-1; TRBD1 aligns across 7 bases. Trimming took 6 bases from V and 6 from J; bases not matched to a gene: 4. CDR1 is DFQATT and CDR2 is SNEGSKA in the germline V gene (reference sequence). This CDR3 region has 12 residues. The chain's CDR3 is CSAPRGHEKLFF. CDR3 DNA sequence: TGCAGTGCCCCTAGGGGGCATGAAAAACTGTTTTTT.

The DNA for the CDR3 is TGTGCCAGCAGCTCTCGACCGGGACTAGCGGTTGAGACCCAGTACTTC. Its translation: CASSSRPGLAVETQYF. This chain joins TRBV7-6 and TRBJ2-5; 11 nucleotides align to TRBD2. Germline lookup yields CDR1 SGHVS and CDR2 FNYEAQ. J gave up 5 bases and V 4 bases, and 9 bases lay outside the gene matches. This CDR3 contains 16 residues.

The chain couples TRBV28 to TRBJ2-5; TRBD2 matches at 8 bases. V lost 4 bases to trimming and J lost 1 base; unmatched junction nucleotides: 5. CDR3 length equals 15 residues. Per germline, CDR1 MDHEN and CDR2 SYDVKM. Here the CDR3 reads CASSWREVPQETQYF. As DNA, the CDR3 is TGTGCCAGCAGTTGGCGGGAGGTCCCCCAAGAGACCCAGTACTTC.

This sequence joins TRBV5-1 and TRBJ2-2; 9 bases align to TRBD1. V lost 4 bases, J lost 5 bases, and 6 bases stayed unmatched. CDR3 length equals 15 residues. Germline loops: CDR1 SGHRS, CDR2 YFSETQ. Here the CDR3 DNA reads TGCGCCAGCAGCCGGACAGGGGAAGCAACCGGGGAGCTGTTTTTT. This encodes CASSRTGEATGELFF.

This clonotype was counted between two and nine times. CDR3 DNA sequence: TGTGCCAGCAGTGACTCGAAACTAGCGGACTTCCAAGAGACCCAGTACTTC. Translation: CASSDSKLADFQETQYF. The V and J genes are TRBV6-4 and TRBJ2-5, with 8 bases matching TRBD2. The CDR3 runs to 17 residues. V dropped 0 bases and J dropped 1; count of bases not matched to a gene: 7. Germline-derived CDR1 and CDR2 are MRHNA and SNTAGT.

This clonotype was recorded a few times. The rearrangement links TRBV10-3 to TRBJ2-4; D gene uncertain. The CDR3 extends over 14 amino acids. With 4 bases removed from V and 5 bases from J, the gap between germline ends came to 12 bases. Germline V lookup: CDR1 ENHRY, CDR2 SYGVKD. CDR3 in amino acids: CAISGVAGENIQYF. In nucleotides, the CDR3 is TGTGCCATCAGTGGCGTAGCAGGTGAAAACATTCAGTACTTC.

The chain combines TRBV30 with TRBJ1-2, with D unclear. Germline-derived CDR1 and CDR2 are GTSNPN and SVGIG (reference sequence). The CDR3 consists of 14 residues. The ends were cut back, 1 base at V and 0 bases at J, with 9 bases in the middle. The CDR3: CAWSGHLTNYGYTF. As DNA, the CDR3 is TGTGCCTGGAGTGGGCACCTAACTAACTATGGCTACACCTTC.

The rearrangement joins TRBV6-2 or TRBV6-3 to TRBJ2-1; D not certain. Germline CDR1 MNHEY, CDR2 SVGEGT. CDR3 length equals 17 residues. V lost 4 bases, J lost 0 bases, and 16 bases lay in between. The CDR3 region is CASSLISPWSSYNEQFF. The CDR3 DNA reads as TGTGCCAGCAGTTTGATCAGCCCCTGGAGCTCCTACAATGAGCAGTTCTTC.

Note on this clonotype: One junction end does not reproduce the germline sequence, and a read error may be involved. The V gene is TRBV12-5, the J gene TRBJ2-2; TRBD2 matches at 8 bases. Germline lookup yields CDR1 LGHNT and CDR2 FRNRAP. The CDR3 extends over 16 amino acids. The CDR3 region has the DNA TGTGCTAGTGGATCCCTGGGCGGGAGGTTCACCGGGGAGCCGTTTTTT. Its translation: CASGSLGGRFTGEPFF.

The chain combines TRBV27 with TRBJ2-7; 8 bases agree with TRBD1. Per germline, CDR1 MNHEY and CDR2 SMNVEV (reference sequence). This CDR3 is built from 14 residues. Trimming removed 5 bases from V and 6 bases from J; junction bases left unmatched: 9. CDR3 coding DNA: TGTGCCAGCAGTCCAGGGACAGGACGACGCGAGCAGTACTTC. Its translation: CASSPGTGRREQYF.

The chain links TRBV5-1 to TRBJ1-2; D might be TRBD1 (5 bases). V gave up 6 bases and J gave up 4 bases, with 25 bases separating them. The germline V gene has CDR1 SGHRS and CDR2 YFSETQ. The CDR3 totals 17 residues. CDR3 loop: CASNNGAEWSTIYGYTF. The DNA for the CDR3 is TGCGCCAGCAACAATGGGGCGGAGTGGTCGACCATCTATGGCTACACCTTC.